This T cell receptor beta chain comes out of a study of blood T cell repertoires in COVID-19 (dated by TCRdb to the early 2020s). Context from the whole study: Collaborator samples came from the United States, Italy and Spain and covered acute and convalescent phases of COVID-19. The material from the prospective study consisted of cDNA or gDNA derived from T cells, B-cell-depleted T cells, or PBMCs. Deeply sampled blood TCRbeta repertoires from subjects exposed to, actively infected with, or recovered from COVID-19 were included in the dataset. A freely available public database, intended as a resource for researchers studying the immune response to SARS-CoV-2, is where the repertoires were released. The samples were drawn from two sources: the first 160 participants of the ongoing ImmuneRACE study, and 1,000 to 1,500 subjects contributed by 6 global collaborators. The sample metadata nearly always contained a de-identified subject ID, COVID-19 status, age in years and sex. Where available, HLA class I and class II types were taken from metadata supplied by the sample provider and were not determined by assay-based typing.

V trim: 0 bases; J trim: 3 bases; unmatched bases: 10. The CDR3 sequence holds 18 residues, the cysteine and phenylalanine included. The retained sequence is limited to the CDR3, 54 bases, with the frame set at the first base. According to the germline V gene (reference sequence), CDR1 reads LNHDA and CDR2 reads SQIVND. TCRbeta CDR3 regions were amplified from genomic DNA using the immunoSEQ Assay, a bias-controlled multiplex PCR. The paper's processing steps were these. The number of nucleated cells in each sample was estimated by amplification of reference gene primers within the assay. To quantify the absolute abundance of each unique TCRbeta CDR3 rearrangement, sequence reads were collapsed and filtered. For each sample, productive Simpson clonality was calculated as the square root of Simpson's diversity index over productive rearrangements. Here the immuneACCESS table is served through TCRdb, limited to in-frame sequences with V and J called. Missing clones are a known gap in these copies; in checked studies unresolved V genes cover under half, and the rest lacks a known reason. The DNA was the basis for D and trimming; V, J and clone size are from that table. The sample table contains around 150,000 clones; only one count was recorded for approximately 80% of them. The ten largest clones take up about 24% of the sample.

The collaborating institutions used their own protocols to collect whole blood in K2EDTA tubes. For TCRbeta analysis, collaborator samples were shipped as frozen whole blood, as isolated PBMCs, or as DNA extracted from either sample type. Beyond this particular receptor, the publication reports: The quantity of clinical and demographic metadata differed by source and by participant and was supplied without curation.

Worth noting for this clone: Its cognate antigen has yet to be identified. Base quality data are lacking; no much larger clone is found one base away.

The source is a woman older than 75 with acute or convalescent COVID-19. The material sequenced was peripheral blood. In this chain, TRBV19 is recombined with TRBJ2-1, and 8 bases in between align with TRBD2. In nucleotide form, the sequence is TGTGCCAGTAGTATAGATCTGGGACTAGAAGTGCTCTACAATGAGCAGTTCTTC. It translates to CASSIDLGLEVLYNEQFF.